This TCR beta chain was sequenced in a study of T cell responses to AZD1222 COVID-19 vaccine. A single count supports this clone. The antigen is unknown. This CDR3 has 14 residues. Trimming removed 3 bases from V and 4 bases from J, with 12 bases in between. Germline V gene lookup returns CDR1 MNHNS and CDR2 SASEGT. Overall study results and limits: When two AZD1222 doses had been given, Spike-specific TCR breadth and depth rose. Donors in the cohort were predominantly white British and more often female, and clonal diversity was possibly underestimated.

This table comes from immunoSEQ multiplex PCR, and its TCRdb copy is limited to in-frame clones, with some not included. The data show around 140,000 clones, 91% seen once. This TCR derives from an adult who received the AZD1222 COVID-19 vaccine. The sequences come from peripheral blood, collected 28 days after the second AZD1222 dose. V usage is TRBV6-1 and J usage is TRBJ1-2; a weak D match, TRBD1 (6 bases). The chain's CDR3 is CASSEGGALYGYTF. The CDR3 nucleotides read TGTGCCAGCAGTGAGGGGGGCGCGCTCTATGGCTACACCTTC.